The present entry profiles one T cell receptor (beta chain) with its context. The data were obtained in a study of CD4 and CD8 cells across lung adenocarcinoma regions. MiXCR was run by TCRdb on the PCR reads, yielding one entry per CDR3 protein. The data show nearly 9,500 distinct CDR3 sequences, approximately 46% seen once. The receptor was isolated from a female donor with lung adenocarcinoma. The CD4 and CD8 labels of this study may be unreliable. Sequenced sample: CD8+ T cells from the margin of a lung tumor.

The CDR3: CASSSPYSRLGNEQFF. The CDR3 DNA reads TGTGCCAGCAGTAGCCCCTACAGCAGATTAGGCAATGAGCAGTTCTTC. V and J are TRBV27 and TRBJ2-1; no clear D gene. V was pared by 5 bases and J by 6 bases, with 20 bases between. This CDR3 is 16 amino acids long. Germline CDR1 and CDR2: MNHEY and SMNVEV (reference sequence).